This T cell receptor (beta chain) was recorded in a study of blood T cell repertoires in COVID-19. Study-wide background: Sites in the United States, Italy and Spain provided acute and convalescent COVID-19 samples. Nucleic acid was either cDNA or gDNA, and it came from T cells, B-cell-depleted T cells, or PBMCs.

V lost 5 bases to trimming and J lost 1 base; unmatched junction nucleotides: 8. The CDR3 runs 16 residues. Looked up from germline, CDR1 is LNHDA and CDR2 is SQIVND (reference sequence). Per the original data handling: It was from reference gene primer amplification that nucleated cell counts were estimated. Data came from immunoSEQ multiplex PCR; TCRdb stores just in-frame clones and leaves some out. V and J calls and clone size are as listed in that table; D and trimming were resolved from the DNA. The sample has 98,000 or so clones; around 86% are singletons. The chain employs TRBV19 and TRBJ1-5; 7 bases map to TRBD1. The sequence was collected from a woman between 65 and 79 years old with acute or convalescent COVID-19. Sequencing input: peripheral blood. The CDR3 bases are TGTGCCAGTAGTCCACCGACAGGGCAGAGCAATCAGCCCCAGCATTTT. This sequence encodes CASSPPTGQSNQPQHF.